The 20 T cell receptor beta chains reported below all come from one sample, sequenced in a study of shared clonotypes between healthy human individuals. Measured with immunoSEQ multiplex PCR; TCRdb has only the in-frame clones, and not every one. This sample has roughly 1.5 million clones, with 95% to 99% found just once. The sequenced sample consisted of naive CD4+ T cells sorted from blood. As for subset: CD45RA+ positively selected. These receptors all stem from a man aged 30-40 years in good health.

This clone was picked up one time. The chain couples TRBV21-1 to TRBJ2-7; no check of the table's D call, TRBD2, against the DNA was made. TRBV21-1 is assigned pseudogene status. This CDR3 has 11 residues. CDR3 bases: TGTGCCAGCAGCACTATTCGCGAGCAGTACTTC. It encodes CASSTIREQYF.

The chain combines TRBV18 with TRBJ2-5; D is unclear. Trimming removed 6 bases from V and 2 bases from J, with 13 bases in between. Germline V gene data show CDR1 as KGHSH and CDR2 as LQKENI. The CDR3 runs 14 residues. As DNA, the CDR3 is TGTGCCAGCTCCCTTGTCTCAGATCAAGAGACCCAGTACTTC. Translation gives CASSLVSDQETQYF.

V gene TRBV5-1 combines with J gene TRBJ1-1; D remains unclear. The CDR3 covers 15 residues. V gave up 1 base and J gave up 1 base, with 11 bases separating them. Germline CDR1 is SGHRS and CDR2 is YFSETQ. The CDR3 region is CASSLYRSENTEAFF. The CDR3 nucleotides read TGCGCCAGCAGCTTGTATCGGTCGGAGAACACTGAAGCTTTCTTT.

The chain has TRBV18 and TRBJ2-7; D gene uncertain. V shed 6 bases and J shed 2 bases, with 17 bases lying between them. The CDR3 runs to 15 residues. Germline V lookup: CDR1 KGHSH, CDR2 LQKENI. The CDR3 DNA reads as TGTGCCAGCTCCTTAAGTGGAGTTTTGGCCTACGAGCAGTACTTC. Amino acid sequence: CASSLSGVLAYEQYF.

The chain combines TRBV18 with TRBJ1-2, with 9 bases matching TRBD1. Germline CDR1 KGHSH, CDR2 LQKENI. Trimming cost V 2 bases and J 2 bases; bases outside gene matches: 6. The CDR3 covers 16 residues. The CDR3 loop is CASSPYDGTGNYGYTF. Written as DNA, the CDR3 is TGTGCCAGCTCACCATACGATGGGACAGGGAACTATGGCTACACCTTC.

The rearrangement uses TRBV2 and TRBJ1-5; D uncertain. This CDR3 has 14 residues. Germline V gene data show CDR1 as SNHLY and CDR2 as FYNNEI. Trimming stripped 6 bases from V and 6 bases from J, with 15 bases between. As DNA, the CDR3 is TGTGCCAGCAGCCTCCGGGGTCCAAGTCAGCCCCAGCATTTT. Its translation is CASSLRGPSQPQHF.

The chain is built from TRBV15 and TRBJ2-3; D is uncertain. This CDR3 is built from 13 residues. V shed 1 base and J shed 6 bases, with 8 bases lying between them. CDR1 and CDR2 from the germline V gene are LNHNV and YYDKDF (reference sequence). In DNA form, the CDR3 reads TGTGCCACCAGCAGAGGTCGAGTCGATACGCAGTATTTT. Translation gives CATSRGRVDTQYF. The entire variable domain, with the rest obtained from reference TRBV15 and TRBJ2-3, is as follows: DAMVIQNPRYQVTQFGKPVTLSCSQTLNHNVMYWYQQKSSQAPKLLFHYYDKDFNNEADTPDNFQSRRPNTSFCFLDIRSPGLGDTAMYLCATSRGRVDTQYFGPGTRLTVL.

The chain combines TRBV7-9 with TRBJ2-7; a weak D match, TRBD1 (6 bases). Trimming cost V 5 bases and J 5 bases, with 16 bases left between them. Germline V gene data show CDR1 as SEHNR and CDR2 as FQNEAQ (reference sequence). The CDR3 spans 14 residues. The CDR3 sequence is CASSRDTAYNEQYF. The CDR3 DNA reads as TGTGCCAGCAGCCGGGACACGGCTTATAACGAGCAGTACTTC.

The rearrangement links TRBV25-1 to TRBJ1-2; no definite D call. Deletions cut 2 bases from V and 4 bases from J, with 8 bases between. Germline-derived CDR1 and CDR2 are MGHDK and SYGVNS. The length of the CDR3 is 13 residues. The CDR3 here is CASSEEGGYGYTF. The CDR3 bases are TGTGCCAGCAGTGAAGAGGGCGGCTATGGCTACACCTTC.

The chain has TRBV11-3 and TRBJ2-7; 7 bases match TRBD1. Germline V gene sequence: CDR1 SGHNT, CDR2 YENEEA. J was trimmed by 4 bases and V by 6 bases; bases with no gene match: 15. The CDR3 is made up of 16 amino acids. This CDR3 is CASRLTRDRSEYEQYF. In DNA, the CDR3 is TGTGCCAGCAGACTCACCCGGGACAGAAGTGAGTACGAGCAGTACTTC.

The gene calls are TRBV18 and TRBJ2-2, with 8 bases aligning to TRBD1. CDR3 length equals 15 residues. The germline V gene encodes CDR1 KGHSH and CDR2 LQKENI. Trimming cost V 8 bases and J 0 bases; bases outside gene matches: 5. DNA of the CDR3: TGTGCCAGCAAGCAGACAGGGGCGAACACCGGGGAGCTGTTTTTT. Translating gives CASKQTGANTGELFF. Supplemented by reference TRBV18 and TRBJ2-2, the full variable domain reads NAGVMQNPRHLVRRRGQEARLRCSPMKGHSHVYWYRQLPEEGLKFMVYLQKENIIDESGMPKERFSAEFPKEGPSILRIQQVVRGDSAAYFCASKQTGANTGELFFGEGSRLTVL.

CDR3 bases: TGTGCCAGCAGCAGGGACGCTCTGGCGGGGACCCAGTACTTC. Translating gives CASSRDALAGTQYF. This chain links TRBV7-9 with TRBJ2-5; either TRBD1 or TRBD2 may fit D (5 bases each). CDR1 is SEHNR, CDR2 FQNEAQ, per germline (reference sequence). Trimming removed 5 bases from V and 7 bases from J, with 17 bases in between. This CDR3 comprises 14 residues. The full variable domain, completed using reference TRBV7-9 and TRBJ2-5, is DTGVSQNPRHKITKRGQNVTFRCDPISEHNRLYWYRQTLGQGPEFLTYFQNEAQLEKSRLLSDRFSAERPKGSFSTLEIQRTEQGDSAMYLCASSRDALAGTQYFGPGTRLLVL.

The rearrangement joins TRBV5-1 to TRBJ2-2; no definite D call. This CDR3 has 14 amino acids. The V gene's germline CDR1 is SGHRS and CDR2 YFSETQ. Between the trimmed V and J ends, which lost 4 bases and 1 base, there was a span of 8 bases. DNA of the CDR3: TGCGCCAGCAGCCGGGTTGAGAACACCGGGGAGCTGTTTTTT. Amino acid sequence: CASSRVENTGELFF.

The CDR3 loop reads CASSLREDTDTQYF. The CDR3 DNA reads as TGTGCCAGCAGCCTCCGGGAGGACACAGATACGCAGTATTTT. V usage is TRBV14 and J usage is TRBJ2-3; 7 bases agree with TRBD2. This CDR3 is built from 14 residues. Germline V gene lookup returns CDR1 SGHDN and CDR2 FVKESK. V lost 4 bases and J lost 2; bases outside the gene matches: 3.

The V gene is TRBV9, the J gene TRBJ2-7, with 8 nucleotides matching TRBD2. The CDR3 totals 15 residues. Germline V gives CDR1 SGDLS, CDR2 YYNGEE. V lost 2 bases, J lost 3 bases, and 7 bases stayed unmatched. CDR3 sequence: CASSVDSGSNYEQYF. As DNA, the CDR3 is TGTGCCAGCAGCGTCGACAGCGGGAGCAACTACGAGCAGTACTTC.

CDR3 amino acids: CAIGTGTDYGYTF. The CDR3 DNA is TGTGCCATTGGGACCGGGACAGACTATGGCTACACCTTC. V gene TRBV10-3 combines with J gene TRBJ1-2; 7 bases map to TRBD1. The germline V gene encodes CDR1 ENHRY and CDR2 SYGVKD. CDR3 length: 13 amino acids. After removal of 9 bases from V and 3 bases from J, the junction contained 7 bases not matched to a gene.

For the CDR3, the DNA is TGTGCCAGCAGCTTAGCGTCCTCGGGGACGTCCTACGAGCAGTACTTC. Translation gives CASSLASSGTSYEQYF. The chain has TRBV11-1 and TRBJ2-7; possibly TRBD1 or TRBD2 for D (5 bases each). The CDR3 sequence is 16 residues long. Trimming cost V 0 bases and J 1 base, with 13 bases left between them. Germline V CDR1 and CDR2: SGHAT, FQDESV (reference sequence). Combining the CDR3 with reference TRBV11-1 and TRBJ2-7 gives the whole variable domain EAEVAQSPRYKITEKSQAVAFWCDPISGHATLYWYRQILGQGPELLVQFQDESVVDDSQLPKDRFSAERLKGVDSTLKIQPAELGDSAMYLCASSLASSGTSYEQYFGPGTRLTVT.

The V gene is TRBV5-4, the J gene TRBJ2-1; D uncertain. Germline lookup yields CDR1 SGHNT and CDR2 YYREEE (reference sequence). V dropped 2 bases and J dropped 0 bases, with 6 bases sitting between them. The CDR3 length is 14 residues. The CDR3: CASSFATSYNEQFF. In DNA, the CDR3 is TGTGCCAGCAGCTTCGCCACCTCCTACAATGAGCAGTTCTTC.

The chain joins TRBV5-1 to TRBJ2-3, with TRBD2 as a possible D gene (6 bases). V lost 1 base and J lost 0, with 18 bases in between. From germline, CDR1 is SGHRS and CDR2 YFSETQ. There are 18 residues in the CDR3. The CDR3 sequence is CASSLTELADLSTDTQYF. In DNA, the CDR3 is TGCGCCAGCAGCTTGACCGAATTAGCGGACCTCAGCACAGATACGCAGTATTTT.

The chain joins TRBV6-5 to TRBJ1-4; D is unresolved. V was cut by 3 bases and J by 4 bases, with 15 bases left in between. The CDR3 has 16 amino acids. The V gene's germline CDR1 is MNHEY and CDR2 SVGAGI. As DNA, the CDR3 is TGTGCCAGCAGTTATAACCACGGTAGCGTTAATGAAAAACTGTTTTTT. It encodes CASSYNHGSVNEKLFF.